This entry is about one T cell receptor beta chain. As originally analysed: Quantification of nucleated cells was approximated via reference gene primer amplification. TCRdb's copy holds only in-frame clones and misses some; the assay was immunoSEQ multiplex PCR. V and J calls and clone size come straight from that table; D and trimming were deduced from the DNA. The sample carries 150,000 to 200,000 clones, roughly 79% recorded once. The sample comes from a study of blood T cell repertoires in COVID-19. Study in general: Sources were T cells, B-cell-depleted T cells, or PBMCs; the material itself was cDNA or gDNA.

Germline-derived CDR1 and CDR2 are ENHRY and SYGVKD. The CDR3 sequence is 15 residues long. The V gene end was trimmed by 6 bases and the J gene end by 1 base; junction bases not matched to a gene: 8. This chain links TRBV10-3 with TRBJ1-1; 7 positions match TRBD1. Sequenced: peripheral blood. The sequence came from an elderly woman with acute or convalescent COVID-19. The CDR3 is CAIRPPGQWNTEAFF. For the CDR3, the DNA is TGTGCCATCAGACCCCCGGGACAGTGGAACACTGAAGCTTTCTTT.